The subject of this entry is one T cell receptor (beta chain). These data are taken from a study of blood T cell repertoires in COVID-19. Whole-study context: Acute-phase and convalescent COVID-19 samples originated in the United States, Italy and Spain. The cDNA or gDNA used as material had been derived from T cells, B-cell-depleted T cells, or PBMCs.

Authors' data handling: Scientists estimated how many nucleated cells there were by amplifying reference gene primers. The protocol was immunoSEQ multiplex PCR, while the TCRdb copy is restricted to in-frame clones and leaves out a portion. The D gene and trimming were derived from the DNA, and the V and J assignments and clone size from that table. The repertoire holds about 72,000 clones, with roughly 85% as singletons. V gave up 4 bases and J gave up 9 bases; unmatched junction bases: 3. The CDR3 is 13 amino acids. Germline V CDR1 and CDR2: MGHRA, YSYEKL. What was sequenced was peripheral blood. The clonotype comes from a woman older than 75 with active or convalescent COVID-19. This chain links TRBV4-1 with TRBJ1-6, with 7 bases fitting TRBD1. The CDR3 reads CASSRPGGSPLHF. The CDR3 nucleotides read TGCGCCAGCAGCCGTCCAGGGGGTTCACCCCTCCACTTT.